One sample yielded the 16 T cell receptor beta chains listed below, sequenced in a study of OX40 agonist ivuxolimab in advanced cancers. Libraries were made using the immunoSEQ multiplex PCR assay. The clones in this table, taken by TCRdb from immuneACCESS, are in-frame only. Not every clone is retained; where verified, under half of the shortfall comes from an unresolved V gene, and the cause of the rest is unknown. Present in this sample are about 73,000 clones, approximately 86% of which were seen just once. The biggest ten clones account for approximately 0.72% of the sample. The specimen comprised CD4+ or CD8+ T cells sorted from blood, sampled in a trial of the OX40 agonist ivuxolimab. Source of these receptors: an adult with an advanced solid tumor such as melanoma, head and neck, liver or kidney cancer.

The chain links TRBV7-9 to TRBJ2-2; no reliable D call. The CDR3 covers 15 residues. The V and J ends lost 0 bases and 1 base respectively, with 6 bases between them. Germline CDR1 is SEHNR and CDR2 is FQNEAQ (reference sequence). As DNA, the CDR3 is TGTGCCAGCAGCTTAGCGGGTATGAACACCGGGGAGCTGTTTTTT. Amino acids: CASSLAGMNTGELFF.

The chain carries TRBV5-6 and TRBJ2-1; TRBD1 aligns across 7 bases. CDR1 and CDR2 (germline): SGHDT, YYEEEE. J gave up 7 bases and V 5 bases, and 9 bases lay outside the gene matches. The CDR3 contains 14 residues. CDR3 sequence reads: CASSSNRRGNEQFF. CDR3 DNA sequence: TGTGCCAGCAGTTCGAACCGCAGGGGGAATGAGCAGTTCTTC.

The CDR3 is CASSLDSGANVLTF. CDR3 bases: TGTGCCAGCAGCTTAGACTCTGGGGCCAACGTCCTGACTTTC. This chain joins TRBV7-2 and TRBJ2-6; D is uncertain. The CDR3 length is 14 residues. The V and J ends lost 1 base and 0 bases respectively, with 1 base between them. The germline CDR1 and CDR2 sequences are SGHTA and FQGNSA.

The V gene is TRBV30, the J gene TRBJ2-2; D remains ambiguous. Germline CDR1 reads GTSNPN; CDR2 reads SVGIG (reference sequence). The CDR3 has 15 residues. V dropped 4 bases and J dropped 3 bases, with 15 bases sitting between them. CDR3 nucleotide sequence: TGTGCCTGGATCCCGCCGGGCATTTACACCGGGGAGCTGTTTTTT. Its protein product is CAWIPPGIYTGELFF. The whole variable domain, filled in from reference TRBV30 and TRBJ2-2, reads SQTIHQWPATLVQPVGSPLSLECTVEGTSNPNLYWYRQAAGRGLQLLFYSVGIGQISSEVPQNLSASRPQDRQFILSSKKLLLSDSGFYLCAWIPPGIYTGELFFGEGSRLTVL.

This clone turned up a few times. The chain couples TRBV19 to TRBJ1-5, with D perhaps TRBD1 (5 bases). The CDR3 consists of 14 residues. Trimming cost V 5 bases and J 6 bases, with 14 bases left between them. Germline CDR1 and CDR2: LNHDA and SQIVND (reference sequence). The CDR3 bases are TGTGCCAGTAGTCAAGCAGGGTCAGGTCAGCCCCAGCATTTT. This encodes CASSQAGSGQPQHF.

This clone was seen a single time. V is TRBV19 and J is TRBJ1-5; perhaps TRBD1 as D (6 bases). Trimming stripped 7 bases from V and 0 bases from J, with 16 bases between. The CDR3 is 16 amino acids. Germline CDR1 reads LNHDA; CDR2 reads SQIVND (reference sequence). CDR3 protein: CASTSLGTYSNQPQHF. The DNA of the CDR3 is TGTGCCAGTACCTCCCTGGGGACATATAGCAATCAGCCCCAGCATTTT.

This rearrangement joins TRBV11-2 to TRBJ1-2; no firm D call. The CDR3 sequence is 13 residues long. Trimming removed 5 bases at V and 4 bases at J, with 11 bases between. In germline, CDR1 is SGHAT, CDR2 FQNNGV. The CDR3 DNA sequence: TGTGCCAGCAGCCCCGGTCCCTCCTATGGCTACACCTTC. It translates to CASSPGPSYGYTF. The full variable domain, its missing parts supplied by reference TRBV11-2 and TRBJ1-2, is EAGVAQSPRYKIIEKRQSVAFWCNPISGHATLYWYQQILGQGPKLLIQFQNNGVVDDSQLPKDRFSAERLKGVDSTLKIQPAKLEDSAVYLCASSPGPSYGYTFGSGTRLTVV.

CDR3 sequence reads: CASSLDSLSYEQYF. DNA of the CDR3: TGTGCCAGCAGCTTGGATTCACTGAGCTACGAGCAGTACTTC. The chain employs TRBV5-5 and TRBJ2-7; D is unclear. The CDR3 sequence is 14 residues long. Germline loops: CDR1 SGHKS, CDR2 YYEKEE (reference sequence). Deletions cut 0 bases from V and 3 bases from J, with 10 bases between. Filled out from reference TRBV5-5 and TRBJ2-7, the complete variable domain reads DAGVTQSPTHLIKTRGQQVTLRCSPISGHKSVSWYQQVLGQGPQFIFQYYEKEERGRGNFPDRFSARQFPNYSSELNVNALLLGDSALYLCASSLDSLSYEQYFGPGTRLTVT.

The gene calls are TRBV5-1 and TRBJ1-2, with no clear D. The CDR3 has 14 residues. From germline, CDR1 is SGHRS and CDR2 YFSETQ. The V end was cut by 0 bases, the J end by 4 bases, with 10 bases between. In nucleotides, the CDR3 is TGCGCCAGCAGCTTGGACGTACAGATCTATGGCTACACCTTC. Its protein product is CASSLDVQIYGYTF.

The chain uses TRBV7-2 and TRBJ2-5, with D unresolved. The CDR3 is made up of 15 amino acids. Germline V lookup: CDR1 SGHTA, CDR2 FQGNSA. With 1 base removed from V and 2 bases from J, the gap between germline ends came to 11 bases. CDR3 coding DNA: TGTGCCAGCAGCTTAGGGCAGGTATTGCAAGAGACCCAGTACTTC. As protein: CASSLGQVLQETQYF.

The J gene is TRBJ2-3, the V gene TRBV5-1; D gene ambiguous. This CDR3 contains 14 residues. V was trimmed by 4 bases and J by 2 bases, leaving 11 bases between them. The germline V gene has CDR1 SGHRS and CDR2 YFSETQ. CDR3 residues: CASSLGRHTDTQYF. In DNA form, the CDR3 reads TGCGCCAGCAGCCTAGGTAGGCACACAGATACGCAGTATTTT. The complete variable domain, with remaining parts taken from reference TRBV5-1 and TRBJ2-3, reads KAGVTQTPRYLIKTRGQQVTLSCSPISGHRSVSWYQQTPGQGLQFLFEYFSETQRNKGNFPGRFSGRQFSNSRSEMNVSTLELGDSALYLCASSLGRHTDTQYFGPGTRLTVL.

This clone was counted only a few times. V and J are TRBV10-1 and TRBJ2-7; D not resolved. The germline CDR1 and CDR2 sequences are WNHNN and SYGVQD (reference sequence). This CDR3 region has 12 residues. V lost 4 bases and J lost 1, with 5 bases in between. The DNA of the CDR3 is TGCGCCAGCAGTGTCCGTTCCTACGAGCAGTACTTC. This gives the protein CASSVRSYEQYF.

The chain couples TRBV7-2 to TRBJ2-7, with 8 bases aligning to TRBD2. CDR1 is SGHTA, CDR2 FQGNSA, per germline. After removal of 2 bases from V and 5 bases from J, the junction contained 11 bases not matched to a gene. The CDR3 runs 16 residues. CDR3 coding DNA: TGTGCCAGCAGCTTAAAAAGGTTCGGGGGGGTGAACGAGCAGTACTTC. It yields the protein CASSLKRFGGVNEQYF. The full variable domain, rest sourced from reference TRBV7-2 and TRBJ2-7, is GAGVSQSPSNKVTEKGKDVELRCDPISGHTALYWYRQSLGQGLEFLIYFQGNSAPDKSGLPSDRFSAERTGGSVSTLTIQRTQQEDSAVYLCASSLKRFGGVNEQYFGPGTRLTVT.

The chain employs TRBV5-6 and TRBJ2-1, with TRBD2 identical over 12 bases. V was pared by 2 bases and J by 3 bases, with 3 bases of the junction left unmatched. The CDR3 extends over 16 amino acids. CDR1 and CDR2 (germline): SGHDT, YYEEEE. CDR3 coding DNA: TGTGCCAGCAGCTTAGGACTAGCGGGGCTCTACAATGAGCAGTTCTTC. Translating it yields CASSLGLAGLYNEQFF.

The chain couples TRBV6-4 to TRBJ1-2; D not certain. The CDR3 is made up of 13 amino acids. Germline V gives CDR1 MRHNA, CDR2 SNTAGT. Trimming shortened V by 6 bases and J by 5 bases, and 13 bases separated the two germline ends. The CDR3 loop is CASSLEEGYGYTF. CDR3 bases: TGTGCCAGCAGCCTAGAGGAGGGATATGGCTACACCTTC.

The chain has TRBV6-6 and TRBJ2-1, with a possible D match to TRBD2 (7 bases). The CDR3 runs to 13 residues. Germline CDR1 reads MNHNY; CDR2 reads SVGAGI (reference sequence). V shed 10 bases and J shed 6 bases, with 16 bases lying between them. Written as DNA, the CDR3 is TGTGCCACCCGAAGGGGGGGCCCCAATGAGCAGTTCTTC. Translated, it gives CATRRGGPNEQFF.